The entry below gives a single T cell receptor beta chain sequence along with its context. The data were produced by immunoSEQ multiplex PCR, yet TCRdb's version contains in-frame clones alone and is incomplete. Of roughly 250,000 clones in the sample, around 86% are singletons; the top ten hold around an eighth. From germline, CDR1 is ENHRY and CDR2 SYGVKD. The germline V and J ends were trimmed by 4 bases and 6 bases, with 10 bases remaining between them. The CDR3 length is 12 residues. The data belong to a study of blood T cell repertoires in COVID-19. The origin of this receptor is a woman aged 55-75 years with active or convalescent COVID-19. V is TRBV10-3 and J is TRBJ2-7; possibly TRBD2 for D (6 bases). Source material: peripheral blood. CDR3 region: CAISVGGFEQYF. The CDR3 nucleotides read TGTGCCATCAGTGTTGGGGGGTTCGAGCAGTACTTC.